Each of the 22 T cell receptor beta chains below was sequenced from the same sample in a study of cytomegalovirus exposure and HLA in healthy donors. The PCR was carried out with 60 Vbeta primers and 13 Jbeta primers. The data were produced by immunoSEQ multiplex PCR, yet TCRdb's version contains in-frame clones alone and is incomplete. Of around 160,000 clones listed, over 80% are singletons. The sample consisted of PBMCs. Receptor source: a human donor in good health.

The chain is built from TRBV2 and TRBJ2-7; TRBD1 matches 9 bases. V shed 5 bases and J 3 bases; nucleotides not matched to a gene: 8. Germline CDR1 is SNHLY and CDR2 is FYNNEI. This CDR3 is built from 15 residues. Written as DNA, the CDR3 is TGTGCCAGCAGTTACGAAACAGGGGGCGGCTACGAGCAGTACTTC. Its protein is CASSYETGGGYEQYF.

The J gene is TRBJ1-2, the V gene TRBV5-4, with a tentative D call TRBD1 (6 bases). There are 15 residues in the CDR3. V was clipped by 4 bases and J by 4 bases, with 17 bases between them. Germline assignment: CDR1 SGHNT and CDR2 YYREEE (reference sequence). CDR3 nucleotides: TGTGCCAGCAGCCCGGACAGCCAAATTCCCTATGGCTACACCTTC. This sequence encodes CASSPDSQIPYGYTF.

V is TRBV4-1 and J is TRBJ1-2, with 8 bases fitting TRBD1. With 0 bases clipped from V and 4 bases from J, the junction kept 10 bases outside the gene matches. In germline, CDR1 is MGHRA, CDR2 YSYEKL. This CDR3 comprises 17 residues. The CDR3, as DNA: TGCGCCAGCAGCCAAGAACAGTCAGGGGGCGCAGGCTATGGCTACACCTTC. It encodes CASSQEQSGGAGYGYTF.

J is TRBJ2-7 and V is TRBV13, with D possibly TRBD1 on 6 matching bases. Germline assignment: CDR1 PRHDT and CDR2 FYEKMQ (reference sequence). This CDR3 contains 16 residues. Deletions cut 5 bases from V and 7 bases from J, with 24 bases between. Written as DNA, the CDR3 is TGTGCCAGCAGCAACAGCGGACAGCTGGGGATGGGGGAGCAGTACTTC. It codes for CASSNSGQLGMGEQYF.

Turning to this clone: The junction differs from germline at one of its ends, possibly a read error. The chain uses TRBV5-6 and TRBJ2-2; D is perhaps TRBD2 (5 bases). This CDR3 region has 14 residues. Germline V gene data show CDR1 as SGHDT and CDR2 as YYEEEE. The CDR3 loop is CASSGTPEHRGAVF. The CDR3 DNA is TGTGCCAGCAGCGGAACACCCGAACACCGGGGAGCTGTTTTT.

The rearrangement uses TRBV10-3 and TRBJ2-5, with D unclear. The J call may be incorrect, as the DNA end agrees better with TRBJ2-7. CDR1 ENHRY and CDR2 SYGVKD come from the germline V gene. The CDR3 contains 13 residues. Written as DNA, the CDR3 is TGTGCCATCAGTGAGGATACCTTATACGAGCAGTACTTC. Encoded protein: CAISEDTLYEQYF.

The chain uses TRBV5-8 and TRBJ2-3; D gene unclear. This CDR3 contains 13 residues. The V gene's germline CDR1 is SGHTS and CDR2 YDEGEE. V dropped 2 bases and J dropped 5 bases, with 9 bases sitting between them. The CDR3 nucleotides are TGTGCCAGCAGCTTCGAGGTGTTAGATACGCAGTATTTT. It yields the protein CASSFEVLDTQYF.

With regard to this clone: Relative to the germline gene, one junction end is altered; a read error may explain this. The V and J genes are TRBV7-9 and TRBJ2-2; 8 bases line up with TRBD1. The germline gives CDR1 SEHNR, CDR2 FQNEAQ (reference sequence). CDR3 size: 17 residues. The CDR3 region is CSSNSHQRTGIGGELFF. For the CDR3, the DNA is TGTTCCAGCAACAGTCACCAGAGGACAGGGATAGGCGGGGAGCTGTTTTTT.

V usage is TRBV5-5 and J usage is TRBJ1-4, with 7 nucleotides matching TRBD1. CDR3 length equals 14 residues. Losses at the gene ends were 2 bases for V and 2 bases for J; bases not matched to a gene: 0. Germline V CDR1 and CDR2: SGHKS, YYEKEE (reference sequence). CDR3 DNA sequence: TGTGCCAGCAGCTTACAGGGGACTAATGAAAAACTGTTTTTT. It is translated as CASSLQGTNEKLFF.

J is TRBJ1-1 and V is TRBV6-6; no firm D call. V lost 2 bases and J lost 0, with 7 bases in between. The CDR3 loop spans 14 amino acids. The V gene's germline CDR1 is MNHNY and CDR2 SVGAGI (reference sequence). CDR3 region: CASSYDDMNTEAFF. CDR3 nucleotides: TGTGCCAGCAGTTACGACGACATGAACACTGAAGCTTTCTTT.

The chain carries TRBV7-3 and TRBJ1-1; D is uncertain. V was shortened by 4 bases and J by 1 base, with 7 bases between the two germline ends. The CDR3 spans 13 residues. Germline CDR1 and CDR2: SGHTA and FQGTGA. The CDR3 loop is CASSSIQNTEAFF. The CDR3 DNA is TGTGCCAGCAGCTCAATACAGAACACTGAAGCTTTCTTT.

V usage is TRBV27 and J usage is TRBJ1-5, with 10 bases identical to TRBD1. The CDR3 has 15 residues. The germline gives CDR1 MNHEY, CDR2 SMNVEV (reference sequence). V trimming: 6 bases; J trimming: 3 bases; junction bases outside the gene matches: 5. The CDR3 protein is CASSLGTGDNQPQHF. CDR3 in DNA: TGTGCCAGCAGCCTGGGGACAGGGGACAATCAGCCCCAGCATTTT.

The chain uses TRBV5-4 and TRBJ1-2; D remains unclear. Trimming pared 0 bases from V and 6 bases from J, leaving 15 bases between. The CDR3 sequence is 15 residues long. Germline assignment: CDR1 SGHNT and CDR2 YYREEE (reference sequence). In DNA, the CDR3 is TGTGCCAGCAGCTTGGGAGCAGGCGTATCCGATGGCTACACCTTC. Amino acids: CASSLGAGVSDGYTF.

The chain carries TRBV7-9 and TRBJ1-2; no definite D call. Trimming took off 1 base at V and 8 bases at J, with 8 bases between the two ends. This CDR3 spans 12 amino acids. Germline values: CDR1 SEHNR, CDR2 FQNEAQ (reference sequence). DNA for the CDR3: TGTGCCAGCAGCTTAGTCCTGGGCGGCTACACCTTC. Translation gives CASSLVLGGYTF.

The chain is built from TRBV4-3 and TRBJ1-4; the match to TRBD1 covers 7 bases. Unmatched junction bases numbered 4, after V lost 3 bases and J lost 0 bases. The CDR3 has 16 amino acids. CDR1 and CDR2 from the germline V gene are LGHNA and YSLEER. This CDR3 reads CASSQTGIATNEKLFF. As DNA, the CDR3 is TGCGCCAGCAGCCAGACAGGGATCGCAACTAATGAAAAACTGTTTTTT.

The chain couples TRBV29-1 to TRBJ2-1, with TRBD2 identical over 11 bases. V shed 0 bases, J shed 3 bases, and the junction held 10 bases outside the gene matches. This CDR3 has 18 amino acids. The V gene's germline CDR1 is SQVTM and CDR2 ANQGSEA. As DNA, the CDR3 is TGCAGCGTTGAAGACGGCCGCGAGGGACTAGCGGACTACAATGAGCAGTTCTTC. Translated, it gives CSVEDGREGLADYNEQFF.

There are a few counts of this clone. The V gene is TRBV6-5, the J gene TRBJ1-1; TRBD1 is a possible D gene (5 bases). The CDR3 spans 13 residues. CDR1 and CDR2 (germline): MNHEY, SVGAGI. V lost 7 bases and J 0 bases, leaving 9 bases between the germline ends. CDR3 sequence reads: CASNWGLNTEAFF. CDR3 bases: TGTGCCAGCAATTGGGGCCTGAACACTGAAGCTTTCTTT.

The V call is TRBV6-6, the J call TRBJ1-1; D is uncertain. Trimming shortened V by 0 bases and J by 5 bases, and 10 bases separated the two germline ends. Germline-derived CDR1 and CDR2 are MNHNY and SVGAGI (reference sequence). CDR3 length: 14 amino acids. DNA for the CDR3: TGTGCCAGCAGTTACTCCCAAGGGAGGACTGAAGCTTTCTTT. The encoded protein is CASSYSQGRTEAFF.

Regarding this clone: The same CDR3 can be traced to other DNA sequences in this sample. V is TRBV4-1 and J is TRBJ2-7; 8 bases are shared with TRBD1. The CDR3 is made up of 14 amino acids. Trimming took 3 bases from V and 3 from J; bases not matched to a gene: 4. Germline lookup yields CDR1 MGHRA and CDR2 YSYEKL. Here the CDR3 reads CASSHPGQVYEQYF. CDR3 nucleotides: TGCGCCAGCAGCCACCCGGGACAGGTCTACGAGCAGTACTTC.

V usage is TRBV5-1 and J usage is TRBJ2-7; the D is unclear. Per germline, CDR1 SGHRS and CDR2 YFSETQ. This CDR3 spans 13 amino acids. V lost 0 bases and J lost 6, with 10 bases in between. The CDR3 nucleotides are TGCGCCAGCAGCTTGGCCGCCACATTCGAGCAGTACTTC. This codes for CASSLAATFEQYF.

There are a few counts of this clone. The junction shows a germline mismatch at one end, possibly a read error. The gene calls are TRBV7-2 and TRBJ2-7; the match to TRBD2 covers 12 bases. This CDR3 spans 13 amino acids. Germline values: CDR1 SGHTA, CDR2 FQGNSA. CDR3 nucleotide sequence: TGTGCCAGCAGCCTAGCGGGGGGGAGTGAGCAGTACTTC. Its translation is CASSLAGGSEQYF.

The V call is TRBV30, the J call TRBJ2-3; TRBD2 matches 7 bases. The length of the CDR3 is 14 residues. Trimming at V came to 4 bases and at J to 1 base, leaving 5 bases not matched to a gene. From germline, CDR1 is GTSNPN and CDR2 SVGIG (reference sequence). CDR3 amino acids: CAWTMGGGTDTQYF. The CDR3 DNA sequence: TGTGCCTGGACAATGGGGGGGGGCACAGATACGCAGTATTTT.